Presented here are 6 T cell receptor beta chains from one specimen sequenced in a study of Ad26.COV2.S vaccination and SARS-CoV-2 variants. Treatment denoted: some 20 received Ad26.COV2.S at low or high dose, single or two shots; roughly 5 received placebo; per-sample allocation not given. Repertoires come from day 63 after the first vaccine or placebo injection. Using immunoSEQ multiplex PCR, the repertoire was profiled, and TCRdb retains in-frame clones only, with some absent. Counted here are approximately 300,000 clones, about 86% occurring once; the ten biggest clones make up 1.5% to 2.5%. The input for sequencing was peripheral blood, taken in a trial of Ad26.COV2.S vaccine versus placebo. The receptors stem from a person between 18 and 59 years old who received the Ad26.COV2.S COVID-19 vaccine or a placebo.

The V and J genes are TRBV5-4 and TRBJ2-3; 7 positions match TRBD2. The CDR3 runs to 13 residues. Unmatched junction bases numbered 3, after V lost 2 bases and J lost 6 bases. The germline V gene encodes CDR1 SGHNT and CDR2 YYREEE (reference sequence). DNA of the CDR3: TGTGCCAGCAGCTTCGGCGGGGGTGATACGCAGTATTTT. Translated, it gives CASSFGGGDTQYF.

J is TRBJ1-1 and V is TRBV6-2 or TRBV6-3, with a weak D call TRBD1 (5 bases). The CDR3 loop spans 15 amino acids. Germline assignment: CDR1 MNHEY and CDR2 SVGEGT. V gave up 0 bases and J gave up 4 bases, with 12 bases separating them. The CDR3 is CASSYSTVGGTEAFF. The CDR3, as DNA: TGTGCCAGCAGTTACTCAACGGTTGGGGGCACTGAAGCTTTCTTT.

The genes are TRBV19 and TRBJ1-1; no reliable D call. Germline-derived CDR1 and CDR2 are LNHDA and SQIVND (reference sequence). Trimming left V 7 bases short and J 1 base short, with 4 bases between. The CDR3 has 11 residues. CDR3 nucleotides: TGTGCCAGTAAGGGGAACACTGAAGCTTTCTTT. Translating gives CASKGNTEAFF.

V usage is TRBV25-1 and J usage is TRBJ1-2, with D perhaps TRBD1 (5 bases). Trimming shortened V by 3 bases and J by 3 bases, and 11 bases separated the two germline ends. The CDR3 runs 14 residues. The germline V gene encodes CDR1 MGHDK and CDR2 SYGVNS. CDR3 region: CASSEAGVDYGYTF. The CDR3, as DNA: TGTGCCAGCAGTGAGGCGGGGGTGGACTATGGCTACACCTTC.

This chain uses TRBV30 with TRBJ2-1, with 11 positions matching TRBD1. Per the germline V gene, CDR1 is GTSNPN and CDR2 is SVGIG (reference sequence). The CDR3 is made up of 16 amino acids. V was pared by 1 base and J by 2 bases, with 4 bases of the junction left unmatched. The CDR3 DNA reads as TGTGCCTGGAGTGGAGGGACAGGGGGAGCCTACAATGAGCAGTTCTTC. Translation: CAWSGGTGGAYNEQFF.

CDR3 DNA: TGTGCCAGCTCACCGTCGACTAGCGGGGGAACCTACGAGCAGTACTTC. Translated, it gives CASSPSTSGGTYEQYF. The V call is TRBV18, the J call TRBJ2-7; 12 bases are shared with TRBD2. From germline, CDR1 is KGHSH and CDR2 LQKENI. V was clipped by 3 bases and J by 2 bases; unmatched bases: 5. There are 16 residues in the CDR3.